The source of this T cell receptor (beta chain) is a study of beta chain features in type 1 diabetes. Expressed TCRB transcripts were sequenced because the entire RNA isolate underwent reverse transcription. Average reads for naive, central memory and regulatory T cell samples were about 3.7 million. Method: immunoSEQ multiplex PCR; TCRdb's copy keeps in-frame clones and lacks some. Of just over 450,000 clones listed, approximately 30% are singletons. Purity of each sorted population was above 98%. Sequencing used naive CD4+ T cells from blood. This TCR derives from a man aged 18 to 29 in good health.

In DNA, the CDR3 is TGCAGCGTTGATGGGGGTTGGAATGAGCAGTTCTTC. It is translated as CSVDGGWNEQFF. The rearrangement joins TRBV29-1 to TRBJ2-1, with D possibly called TRBD1 or TRBD2 (5 bases each). Trimming took 3 bases from V and 7 from J, leaving 10 bases between them. The germline V gene has CDR1 SQVTM and CDR2 ANQGSEA. The CDR3 sequence is 12 residues long.